This T cell receptor beta chain was obtained from a study of shared clonotypes between healthy human individuals. General study results and limits: The represented genetic and exposure-history diversity was limited by the small number of donors.

The V and J ends lost 2 bases and 6 bases respectively, with 14 bases between them. The germline V gene encodes CDR1 MNHNS and CDR2 SASEGT. CDR3 length: 15 amino acids. Splitting of each subset's genomic DNA was done evenly across several immunoSEQ plates. Sequenced by immunoSEQ multiplex PCR; TCRdb stores in-frame clones only, minus some. The sample lists 450,000 to 500,000 clones, over 75% occurring once. Worth noting for this clone: Its antigen is unidentified.

The receptor was derived from a woman aged 40 to 50 in good health. Some clones in this sample may be carry-over from other donors' samples. Sequencing used PBMCs. The chain links TRBV6-1 to TRBJ2-1; TRBD2 might be the D (6 bases). The DNA of the CDR3 is TGTGCCAGCAGTGAAATTAGCGGCGTTCCCAATGAGCAGTTCTTC. Residues: CASSEISGVPNEQFF.